This T cell receptor (beta chain) was recovered during a study of cytomegalovirus exposure and HLA in healthy donors. Clones were sequenced by immunoSEQ multiplex PCR, and TCRdb holds only the in-frame ones, with some missing. Among 110,000 or so clones listed, about 88% were seen once. Only a few counts were recorded for this clone. CDR3 length: 12 residues. CDR1 is MDHEN and CDR2 is SYDVKM in the germline V gene. Trimming stripped 4 bases from V and 4 bases from J, with 5 bases between. The sequenced sample was PBMCs. This chain uses TRBV28 with TRBJ1-5, with D unclear. This receptor was taken from a woman younger than 30 in good health and CMV-seronegative. The CDR3 region has the DNA TGTGCCAGCAGTTCCCTTAATCAGCCCCAGCATTTT. This sequence encodes CASSSLNQPQHF.